This TCR beta chain was sequenced for a study of blood T cell repertoires in COVID-19. Whole-study context: Sources were T cells, B-cell-depleted T cells, or PBMCs; the material itself was cDNA or gDNA.

Original analysis: Scientists estimated how many nucleated cells there were by amplifying reference gene primers. TCRdb's table, derived via immunoSEQ multiplex PCR, lists solely in-frame clones and lacks some. V and J calls and clone size are as listed in that table; D and trimming were resolved from the DNA. The sample contains about 120,000 clones, 87% of which appear only once. V lost 0 bases, J lost 0 bases, and 8 bases lay in between. The CDR3 spans 15 residues. Germline CDR1 is MNHEY and CDR2 is SVGAGI. This sequence was found in a woman aged 45-60 years with acute or convalescent COVID-19. The V gene is TRBV6-5, the J gene TRBJ1-1; unclear D gene. The source material was peripheral blood. CDR3 in DNA: TGTGCCAGCAGTTACTCCCTCGGGATGAACACTGAAGCTTTCTTT. This codes for CASSYSLGMNTEAFF.